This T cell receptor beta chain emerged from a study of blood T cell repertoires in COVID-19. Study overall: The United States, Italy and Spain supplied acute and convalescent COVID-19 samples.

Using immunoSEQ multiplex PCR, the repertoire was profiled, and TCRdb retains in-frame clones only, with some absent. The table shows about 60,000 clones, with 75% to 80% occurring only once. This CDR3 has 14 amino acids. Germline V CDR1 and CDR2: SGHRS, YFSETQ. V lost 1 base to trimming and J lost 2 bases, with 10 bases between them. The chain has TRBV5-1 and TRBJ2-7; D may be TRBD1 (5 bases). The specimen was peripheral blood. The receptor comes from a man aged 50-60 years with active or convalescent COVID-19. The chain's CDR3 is CASSLSQGPYEQYF. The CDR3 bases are TGCGCCAGCAGCTTGAGTCAGGGTCCCTACGAGCAGTACTTC.